A single sample is the source of the 9 T cell receptor beta chains below, sequenced in a study of response to subunit inactivated influenza vaccine. Each CDR3 protein is one row after TCRdb ran MiXCR on the RT-PCR reads. This sample has hundreds of thousands of distinct CDR3 sequences, with less than 10% found just once. The sequenced sample was PBMCs from blood, obtained approximately 25 months after vaccination. These receptors were obtained from a man between 50 and 75 years old who received an inactivated influenza vaccine.

This clonotype was counted a few times. This chain connects TRBV25-1 to TRBJ2-3; the D call may be TRBD1 or TRBD2 (5 bases each). The CDR3 is made up of 16 amino acids. The V end was cut by 5 bases, the J end by 6 bases, with 21 bases between. Germline CDR1 reads MGHDK; CDR2 reads SYGVNS. The CDR3 here is CASSFDRDHQLDTQYF. CDR3 coding DNA: TGTGCCAGCAGTTTCGACCGGGACCACCAGTTGGATACGCAGTATTTT.

This clonotype was recorded many times. This chain connects TRBV24-1 to TRBJ2-5, with TRBD1 identical over 7 bases. Looked up from germline, CDR1 is KGHDR and CDR2 is SFDVKD. The CDR3 sequence is 15 residues long. V lost 4 bases to trimming and J lost 1 base; unmatched junction nucleotides: 5. CDR3 sequence reads: CATSDATGTQETQYF. CDR3 in DNA: TGTGCCACCAGTGACGCGACAGGGACCCAAGAGACCCAGTACTTC.

The V call is TRBV3-1, the J call TRBJ2-1, with 9 bases matching TRBD2. The CDR3 has 17 amino acids. The germline gives CDR1 LGHDT, CDR2 YNNKEL (reference sequence). V trimming: 4 bases; J trimming: 2 bases; junction bases outside the gene matches: 9. Here the CDR3 reads CASSPLLAGFAYNEQFF. The CDR3 nucleotides read TGTGCCAGCAGCCCGCTACTAGCGGGTTTCGCCTACAATGAGCAGTTCTTC.

The chain uses TRBV4-2 and TRBJ2-1, with TRBD2 matching 10 bases. The germline gives CDR1 LGHNA, CDR2 YNFKEQ. The V segment lost 2 bases and the J segment 3 bases; nucleotides outside the gene matches: 16. The CDR3 covers 20 residues. The CDR3 loop reads CASSQWASGGYLVDYNEQFF. The CDR3 bases are TGTGCCAGCAGCCAATGGGCTAGCGGGGGCTACCTGGTTGACTACAATGAGCAGTTCTTC.

A few counts support this clonotype. The chain has TRBV15 and TRBJ2-5; maybe TRBD1 (6 bases). Germline loops: CDR1 LNHNV, CDR2 YYDKDF (reference sequence). This CDR3 contains 15 residues. V was clipped by 2 bases and J by 2 bases, with 12 bases between them. CDR3 DNA sequence: TGTGCCACCAGCAGAACCACAGGGTCTCAAGAGACCCAGTACTTC. Amino acid sequence: CATSRTTGSQETQYF. The full variable domain, rest sourced from reference TRBV15 and TRBJ2-5, is DAMVIQNPRYQVTQFGKPVTLSCSQTLNHNVMYWYQQKSSQAPKLLFHYYDKDFNNEADTPDNFQSRRPNTSFCFLDIRSPGLGDTAMYLCATSRTTGSQETQYFGPGTRLLVL.

The chain couples TRBV4-1 to TRBJ2-1; 10 bases agree with TRBD1. The V gene's germline CDR1 is MGHRA and CDR2 YSYEKL. The CDR3 contains 16 residues. Trimming took 4 bases from V and 3 from J; bases not matched to a gene: 6. The CDR3 region has the DNA TGCGCCAGCAGCCGAGTGGGACAGGGGATCTACAATGAGCAGTTCTTC. This translates into CASSRVGQGIYNEQFF.

In its sample, this clonotype was seen a few times. CDR3 in DNA: TGTGCCAGCAGCTTCTACATGGGGTCTTCGAACACTGAAGCTTTCTTT. It specifies CASSFYMGSSNTEAFF. This chain links TRBV7-9 with TRBJ1-1; D unclear. The CDR3 runs to 16 residues. Germline CDR1 and CDR2: SEHNR and FQNEAQ (reference sequence). The V end was cut by 3 bases, the J end by 1 base, with 15 bases between. The full variable domain, its missing parts supplied by reference TRBV7-9 and TRBJ1-1, is DTGVSQNPRHKITKRGQNVTFRCDPISEHNRLYWYRQTLGQGPEFLTYFQNEAQLEKSRLLSDRFSAERPKGSFSTLEIQRTEQGDSAMYLCASSFYMGSSNTEAFFGQGTRLTVV.

The chain recombines TRBV4-1 with TRBJ1-1; the match to TRBD1 covers 8 bases. The V gene's germline CDR1 is MGHRA and CDR2 YSYEKL. Unmatched junction bases numbered 15, after V lost 1 base and J lost 5 bases. CDR3 size: 18 residues. The CDR3: CASSQGFFRAGGRTEAFF. DNA of the CDR3: TGCGCCAGCAGCCAAGGCTTCTTTCGAGCAGGGGGCCGTACTGAAGCTTTCTTT.

This clonotype was seen only a few times. The genes are TRBV4-3 and TRBJ1-1; possibly TRBD1 for D (5 bases). There are 15 residues in the CDR3. Between the trimmed V and J ends, which lost 3 bases and 2 bases, there was a span of 13 bases. Germline V gene data show CDR1 as LGHNA and CDR2 as YSLEER. CDR3 in amino acids: CASSQFEWGNTEAFF. Here the CDR3 DNA reads TGCGCCAGCAGCCAGTTTGAATGGGGCAACACTGAAGCTTTCTTT.